Below, 12 T cell receptor beta chains from the same sample are listed, as sequenced in a study of response to subunit inactivated influenza vaccine. TCRdb itself ran the RT-PCR reads through MiXCR, one entry per CDR3 protein. This sample has 430,000 or so distinct CDR3 sequences; roughly 11% occur once, and the top ten carry about 12%. The material was PBMCs from blood, obtained more than 35 days after vaccination. These receptors all come from a man in his forties or fifties who received an inactivated influenza vaccine.

The chain uses TRBV27 and TRBJ2-1; D is ambiguous. Per the germline V gene, CDR1 is MNHEY and CDR2 is SMNVEV (reference sequence). The CDR3 loop spans 14 amino acids. Between the trimmed V and J ends, which lost 0 bases and 7 bases, there was a span of 10 bases. CDR3 in amino acids: CASSLSENLNEQFF. CDR3 sequence (DNA): TGTGCCAGCAGTTTATCGGAGAATCTGAATGAGCAGTTCTTC.

This clonotype has ten or more counts. The V and J genes are TRBV12-3 or TRBV12-4 and TRBJ1-2, with D tentatively TRBD1 (6 bases). Trimming removed 6 bases from V and 6 bases from J, with 14 bases in between. The CDR3 spans 13 residues. CDR3 amino acids: CASSRTGLHGYTF. The CDR3 nucleotides read TGTGCCAGCAGCCGAACAGGGCTTCATGGCTACACCTTC.

The sample holds many counts of this clonotype. This chain links TRBV6-5 with TRBJ1-3, with D maybe TRBD1 (6 bases). V was clipped by 4 bases and J by 1 base, with 11 bases between them. The germline V gene has CDR1 MNHEY and CDR2 SVGAGI. CDR3 length: 15 residues. The DNA for the CDR3 is TGTGCCAGCAGTTCCCACGGACAGTCTGGAAACACCATATATTTT. Its protein is CASSSHGQSGNTIYF.

A few counts support this clonotype. V gene TRBV7-3 combines with J gene TRBJ2-3, with 13 bases aligning to TRBD2. The germline gives CDR1 SGHTA, CDR2 FQGTGA. V lost 5 bases to trimming and J lost 1 base; unmatched junction nucleotides: 3. The CDR3 is 16 amino acids. The CDR3 sequence: CASSPGLAGRTDTQYF. For the CDR3, the DNA is TGTGCCAGCAGCCCGGGACTAGCGGGACGCACAGATACGCAGTATTTT.

This clonotype was found a few times. The V gene is TRBV11-2, the J gene TRBJ1-5; 7 bases are a match to TRBD1. V trimming: 5 bases; J trimming: 10 bases; junction bases outside the gene matches: 8. CDR1 is SGHAT, CDR2 FQNNGV, per germline. CDR3 size: 13 residues. The DNA for the CDR3 is TGTGCCAGCAGCGTGGGACAGCTTCTACCCCAGCATTTT. Protein: CASSVGQLLPQHF.

This clonotype showed up many times. This chain uses TRBV15 with TRBJ2-7, with unresolved D. Germline CDR1 reads LNHNV; CDR2 reads YYDKDF (reference sequence). This CDR3 comprises 16 residues. Trimming took 3 bases from V and 0 from J, leaving 15 bases between them. This CDR3 is CATSSLSTTTSYEQYF. The CDR3 DNA is TGTGCCACCAGCAGTCTCAGCACTACAACCTCCTACGAGCAGTACTTC.

The rearrangement uses TRBV20-1 and TRBJ2-1; D is unresolved. V dropped 0 bases and J dropped 7 bases, with 7 bases sitting between them. Germline CDR1 reads DFQATT; CDR2 reads SNEGSKA (reference sequence). This CDR3 region has 12 residues. DNA for the CDR3: TGCAGTGCTAGAGATCTAACGAATGAGCAGTTCTTC. This sequence encodes CSARDLTNEQFF.

This clonotype was recorded many times. The chain carries TRBV20-1 and TRBJ1-6; no reliable D call. CDR1 is DFQATT, CDR2 SNEGSKA, per germline (reference sequence). The CDR3 loop spans 10 amino acids. The CDR3 sequence: CSLMRPPLHF. As DNA, the CDR3 is TGCAGCCTTATGAGACCACCCCTCCACTTT.

This chain joins TRBV5-1 and TRBJ1-1, with TRBD1 identical over 9 bases. The V gene's germline CDR1 is SGHRS and CDR2 YFSETQ. CDR3 length: 15 residues. The ends lost 4 bases at V and 4 bases at J; junction bases unmatched: 8. The CDR3: CASSRGQGGGTEAFF. The CDR3 coding sequence is TGCGCCAGCAGCAGGGGACAGGGCGGGGGCACTGAAGCTTTCTTT. Looking up the rest from reference TRBV5-1 and TRBJ1-1 gives the full variable domain: KAGVTQTPRYLIKTRGQQVTLSCSPISGHRSVSWYQQTPGQGLQFLFEYFSETQRNKGNFPGRFSGRQFSNSRSEMNVSTLELGDSALYLCASSRGQGGGTEAFFGQGTRLTVV.

This clonotype was detected many times. The V call is TRBV12-3 or TRBV12-4, the J call TRBJ2-5, with D tentatively TRBD1 (6 bases). Trimming removed 2 bases from V and 5 bases from J, with 9 bases in between. This CDR3 has 13 residues. The chain's CDR3 is CASSLRGSETQYF. The DNA of the CDR3 is TGTGCCAGCAGTTTAAGGGGGTCGGAGACCCAGTACTTC.

This clonotype was counted at least ten times. The chain joins TRBV7-2 to TRBJ2-3; TRBD2 aligns across 8 bases. J lost 0 bases, V lost 0 bases, and 2 bases had no gene match. The CDR3 spans 16 residues. Germline lookup yields CDR1 SGHTA and CDR2 FQGNSA. CDR3 amino acids: CASSLAASGSTDTQYF. CDR3 DNA sequence: TGTGCCAGCAGCTTAGCCGCTAGCGGGAGCACAGATACGCAGTATTTT.

This clonotype appeared many times. The rearrangement uses TRBV20-1 and TRBJ2-1, with D perhaps assigned TRBD1 or TRBD2 (5 bases each). The germline V and J ends were trimmed by 3 bases and 0 bases, with 15 bases remaining between them. CDR1 is DFQATT and CDR2 is SNEGSKA in the germline V gene (reference sequence). The CDR3 length is 16 residues. The CDR3 here is CSARGTAWSSYNEQFF. The DNA for the CDR3 is TGCAGTGCTAGGGGGACGGCGTGGAGCTCCTACAATGAGCAGTTCTTC.